These 8 T cell receptor beta chains came from one sample sequenced in a study of cytomegalovirus exposure and HLA in healthy donors. In the PCR, 60 Vbeta and 13 Jbeta primers were used. Generated by immunoSEQ multiplex PCR, the TCRdb table keeps only in-frame clones and is missing some. The data contain about 150,000 clones, 80% of them singletons. Sequencing was done on a sample of PBMCs. Receptors originate from a middle-aged woman in good health and CMV-seropositive.

This clone was seen more than once but under ten times. The V call is TRBV29-1, the J call TRBJ1-4, with a tentative D call TRBD1 (5 bases). Trimming stripped 4 bases from V and 7 bases from J, with 19 bases between. CDR1 and CDR2 from the germline V gene are SQVTM and ANQGSEA. The CDR3 consists of 15 residues. In nucleotides, the CDR3 is TGCAGCGTTGTGGGGGGGAGGGGTTCGTCTGAAAAACTGTTTTTT. Translated: CSVVGGRGSSEKLFF.

This clone has more than one count but fewer than ten. The J gene is TRBJ2-4, the V gene TRBV27; D gene ambiguous. Trimming removed 0 bases at V and 0 bases at J, with 9 bases between. Germline lookup yields CDR1 MNHEY and CDR2 SMNVEV (reference sequence). This CDR3 region has 16 residues. CDR3 bases: TGTGCCAGCAGTTTATCGCCACTAATAGCCAAAAACATTCAGTACTTC. Protein: CASSLSPLIAKNIQYF.

The CDR3 region has the DNA TGCGCCAGTCAACAGGGAAATACGCAGTATTTT. Translating it yields CASQQGNTQYF. V gene TRBV5-1 combines with J gene TRBJ2-3; possible D gene TRBD1, 6 bases. Germline-derived CDR1 and CDR2 are SGHRS and YFSETQ. The CDR3 contains 11 residues. V was clipped by 8 bases and J by 7 bases, with 11 bases between them. Looking up the rest from reference TRBV5-1 and TRBJ2-3 gives the full variable domain: KAGVTQTPRYLIKTRGQQVTLSCSPISGHRSVSWYQQTPGQGLQFLFEYFSETQRNKGNFPGRFSGRQFSNSRSEMNVSTLELGDSALYLCASQQGNTQYFGPGTRLTVL.

The V and J genes are TRBV7-3 and TRBJ2-3; TRBD2 aligns across 11 bases. CDR3 size: 16 residues. J was trimmed by 2 bases and V by 5 bases; bases with no gene match: 6. Per the germline V gene, CDR1 is SGHTA and CDR2 is FQGTGA. DNA of the CDR3: TGTGCCAGCAGCCCGACGGGACTAGCGGTCACAGATACGCAGTATTTT. Its translation: CASSPTGLAVTDTQYF.

The V and J genes are TRBV29-1 and TRBJ2-3, with 14 bases lining up with TRBD2. The germline CDR1 and CDR2 sequences are SQVTM and ANQGSEA. V was pared by 4 bases and J by 3 bases, with 6 bases of the junction left unmatched. CDR3 size: 16 residues. The CDR3 DNA reads as TGCAGCGTTGGGGGACTAGCGGGAGCCTATACAGATACGCAGTATTTT. It specifies CSVGGLAGAYTDTQYF.

Note on this clone: Other nucleotide sequences from this sample produce the same CDR3. This rearrangement joins TRBV2 to TRBJ2-5; D is perhaps TRBD1 (5 bases). The CDR3 totals 13 residues. Trimming removed 8 bases at V and 4 bases at J, with 14 bases between. Germline CDR1 SNHLY, CDR2 FYNNEI. In DNA, the CDR3 is TGTGCCAGCCTCCCTAGGGGCGGAGAGACCCAGTACTTC. It specifies CASLPRGGETQYF.

This chain joins TRBV7-8 and TRBJ2-7, with D possibly TRBD2 on 6 matching bases. Trimming took off 3 bases at V and 2 bases at J, with 14 bases between the two ends. The CDR3 extends over 15 amino acids. Germline V gene lookup returns CDR1 SGHVS and CDR2 FQNEAQ. CDR3: CASSFRRDSAYEQYF. The CDR3 DNA sequence: TGTGCCAGCAGCTTCCGCCGGGACTCTGCCTACGAGCAGTACTTC.

The gene calls are TRBV12-5 and TRBJ1-1; 9 nucleotides line up with TRBD1. The trim removed 5 bases at V and 5 bases at J, leaving 6 bases unmatched. The CDR3 totals 14 residues. The germline V gene encodes CDR1 LGHNT and CDR2 FRNRAP. The CDR3 spells CASGPGDRETEAFF. The CDR3 coding sequence is TGTGCTAGTGGTCCGGGGGACAGGGAGACTGAAGCTTTCTTT.